The 7 T cell receptor beta chains listed next were all sequenced from one sample in a study of shared clonotypes between healthy human individuals (dated by TCRdb to 2018 to 2020). Preparation of the library involved the immunoSEQ multiplex PCR assay. This is the immuneACCESS table as TCRdb keeps it, with only in-frame sequences that have V and J called. A part of the clones is gone; compared with another copy, unresolved V genes explain less than half, and the rest is unexplained. The sample includes fewer than 2.5 million clones, with roughly 93% observed a single time. 0.36% of the sample is held by the ten biggest clonotypes. Sequencing was performed on naive CD4+ T cells from PBMCs. What the cell subset or site label conveys for this sample: CD45RA+ positively selected. The receptors were sampled from a man in his late teens or twenties in good health. Some clones in this sample may be carry-over from other donors' samples.

The chain has TRBV5-4 and TRBJ2-7; maybe TRBD2 (5 bases). From germline, CDR1 is SGHNT and CDR2 YYREEE (reference sequence). V shed 1 base and J shed 2 bases, with 7 bases lying between them. The CDR3 runs 13 residues. The CDR3 sequence: CASSLNSAYEQYF. The CDR3 DNA is TGTGCCAGCAGCTTGAATAGCGCCTACGAGCAGTACTTC. The whole variable domain, filled in from reference TRBV5-4 and TRBJ2-7, reads ETGVTQSPTHLIKTRGQQVTLRCSSQSGHNTVSWYQQALGQGPQFIFQYYREEENGRGNFPPRFSGLQFPNYSSELNVNALELDDSALYLCASSLNSAYEQYFGPGTRLTVT.

DNA of the CDR3: TGCGCCAGCAGCAGTTCTAGCGTTGGGCAGTTCTTC. Translation gives CASSSSSVGQFF. The chain joins TRBV4-1 to TRBJ2-1; D is possibly TRBD2 (6 bases). The germline CDR1 and CDR2 sequences are MGHRA and YSYEKL. The length of the CDR3 is 12 residues. The germline V and J ends were trimmed by 5 bases and 12 bases, with 14 bases remaining between them.

The V and J genes are TRBV4-1 and TRBJ2-2; no definite D call. From germline, CDR1 is MGHRA and CDR2 YSYEKL. This CDR3 is 11 amino acids long. The V end lost 1 base, the J end lost 11 bases, and 5 bases lay between the germline ends. The CDR3 region is CASSQGGELFF. Here the CDR3 DNA reads TGCGCCAGCAGCCAAGGGGGAGAGCTGTTTTTT.

This chain links TRBV10-3 with TRBJ1-1; tentatively, D is TRBD1 (5 bases). The CDR3 runs to 15 residues. Germline V lookup: CDR1 ENHRY, CDR2 SYGVKD. With 10 bases removed from V and 1 base from J, the gap between germline ends came to 19 bases. The CDR3 region is CATRSPGLTNTEAFF. The CDR3 nucleotides are TGTGCCACCCGTTCCCCGGGACTCACGAACACTGAAGCTTTCTTT.

CDR3: CASSVVSAGGPQETQYF. Written as DNA, the CDR3 is TGTGCCAGCAGCGTAGTCTCAGCGGGAGGGCCCCAAGAGACCCAGTACTTC. The chain links TRBV9 to TRBJ2-5, with 10 positions matching TRBD2. This CDR3 is 17 amino acids long. After removal of 0 bases from V and 1 base from J, the junction contained 6 bases not matched to a gene. Germline CDR1 is SGDLS and CDR2 is YYNGEE. The full variable domain, its missing parts supplied by reference TRBV9 and TRBJ2-5, is DSGVTQTPKHLITATGQRVTLRCSPRSGDLSVYWYQQSLDQGLQFLIQYYNGEERAKGNILERFSAQQFPDLHSELNLSSLELGDSALYFCASSVVSAGGPQETQYFGPGTRLLVL.

The CDR3 is CASRRGQTTYEQYF. The CDR3 nucleotides are TGTGCCAGCAGGCGGGGACAAACAACCTACGAGCAGTACTTC. The chain links TRBV28 to TRBJ2-7; D tentatively reads TRBD1 or TRBD2 (6 bases each). With 6 bases removed from V and 2 bases from J, the gap between germline ends came to 14 bases. The length of the CDR3 is 14 residues. The germline CDR1 and CDR2 sequences are MDHEN and SYDVKM.

V is TRBV7-2 and J is TRBJ1-5; possibly TRBD1 for D (5 bases). Germline loops: CDR1 SGHTA, CDR2 FQGNSA. The CDR3 loop spans 17 amino acids. V was shortened by 5 bases and J by 4 bases, with 21 bases between the two germline ends. The CDR3 loop is CASSPHRGTSRNQPQHF. The CDR3 nucleotides read TGTGCCAGCAGCCCCCACCGGGGGACTTCGCGGAATCAGCCCCAGCATTTT.